The entry below gives a single T cell receptor (beta chain) sequence along with its context. No antigen is known for it. This entry belongs to a study of cytomegalovirus exposure and HLA in healthy donors. J lost 7 bases, V lost 0 bases, and 8 bases had no gene match. Germline-derived CDR1 and CDR2 are GTSNPN and SVGIG (reference sequence). The CDR3 is 15 amino acids. General observations from the study: TCR beta V segments were, for the most part, productive about 87% or about 30% of the time in an earlier analysis. The likely explanation for a cluster of highly shared sequence variants was sequencing artifact.

Primers included in the PCR were 60 Vbeta and 13 Jbeta primers. Per the authors' pipeline: There were about 80 million unique TCR beta chains by a later count, and approximately 10 million of them were shared. Here immunoSEQ multiplex PCR was the method, and the copy in TCRdb shows in-frame clones only, minus some. Clone size and the V and J calls come from that table; the DNA yielded D and trimming. The sample consists of more than 150,000 clones, around 83% of them appearing once. V gene TRBV30 combines with J gene TRBJ2-2; TRBD2 matches at 7 bases. Sample: PBMCs. The TCR originated in a woman younger than 30 in good health and CMV-seronegative. This CDR3 reads CAWSVRRGCGGELFF. The CDR3 DNA reads as TGTGCCTGGAGTGTACGGCGGGGGTGCGGCGGGGAGCTGTTTTTT.